The 17 T cell receptor beta chains below all came from one sample that was sequenced in a study of CD8+ T cells in alopecia areata. RNA, once extracted, was reverse transcribed into cDNA for use as the sequencing template. Repertoires were generated with immunoSEQ multiplex PCR, while TCRdb's copy carries only in-frame clones and drops some. The table shows approximately 150,000 clones, with roughly 48% occurring only once. Material for sequencing was CD4+ T cells sorted from blood. All receptors come from a human donor with alopecia areata.

This rearrangement joins TRBV5-1 to TRBJ2-5; 8 bases agree with TRBD1. This CDR3 spans 14 amino acids. CDR1 and CDR2 from the germline V gene are SGHRS and YFSETQ. V lost 5 bases, J lost 5 bases, and 8 bases stayed unmatched. The DNA of the CDR3 is TGCGCCAGCAGACCTGGACAGGGATCGGAGACCCAGTACTTC. Its protein is CASRPGQGSETQYF.

This rearrangement joins TRBV9 to TRBJ2-7, with D perhaps being TRBD1 or TRBD2 (7 bases each). CDR1 is SGDLS, CDR2 YYNGEE, per germline. V was pared by 7 bases and J by 5 bases, with 22 bases between. The CDR3 totals 15 residues. CDR3 coding DNA: TGTGCCAGCCAGGGGGGGGATCCACCTTTAGACGAGCAGTACTTC. Protein product: CASQGGDPPLDEQYF.

This chain links TRBV29-1 with TRBJ1-2; 9 positions agree with TRBD1. The J segment lost 6 bases and the V segment lost 4 bases, leaving 3 bases of the junction unmatched. The germline V gene encodes CDR1 SQVTM and CDR2 ANQGSEA. The CDR3 is 12 residues long. This chain's CDR3 is CSVVGTGNGYTF. In DNA, the CDR3 is TGCAGCGTTGTGGGGACAGGGAATGGCTACACCTTC.

The J gene is TRBJ1-5, the V gene TRBV7-2; D perhaps matches TRBD1 (5 bases). The CDR3 sequence is 17 residues long. With 1 base removed from V and 0 bases from J, the gap between germline ends came to 13 bases. CDR1 and CDR2 from the germline V gene are SGHTA and FQGNSA. In DNA, the CDR3 is TGTGCCAGCAGCTTAGTATCCGGGGGTGGTAGCAATCAGCCCCAGCATTTT. Translated: CASSLVSGGGSNQPQHF.

The chain links TRBV2 to TRBJ2-1; tentatively, D is TRBD2 (5 bases). This CDR3 region has 15 residues. The V gene lost 6 bases and the J gene lost 0 bases, with 12 bases spanning the gap. In germline, CDR1 is SNHLY, CDR2 FYNNEI. CDR3 bases: TGTGCCAGCAGCGCCGGGATTAACTCCTACAATGAGCAGTTCTTC. Encoded protein: CASSAGINSYNEQFF.

The sample holds a few counts of this clone. V usage is TRBV30 and J usage is TRBJ2-7; tentatively, D is TRBD1 (6 bases). The germline gives CDR1 GTSNPN, CDR2 SVGIG (reference sequence). CDR3 size: 13 residues. Trimming took 4 bases from V and 6 from J, leaving 16 bases between them. The CDR3 loop is CAWTSAGTTEQYF. The CDR3 DNA reads as TGTGCCTGGACTTCGGCCGGGACAACCGAGCAGTACTTC.

This clone was recorded only once. V usage is TRBV20-1 and J usage is TRBJ2-1; D is ambiguous. This CDR3 is 10 amino acids long. Germline V gene lookup returns CDR1 DFQATT and CDR2 SNEGSKA (reference sequence). Between the trimmed V and J ends, which lost 6 bases and 3 bases, there was a span of 3 bases. Written as DNA, the CDR3 is TGCAGTGCCGTCTACAATGAGCAGTTCTTC. This sequence encodes CSAVYNEQFF.

The chain carries TRBV29-1 and TRBJ2-2; D perhaps matches TRBD1 (6 bases). This CDR3 has 13 residues. Trimming cost V 4 bases and J 4 bases, with 10 bases left between them. From germline, CDR1 is SQVTM and CDR2 ANQGSEA. The CDR3 region is CSVGFRGTGELFF. In nucleotides, the CDR3 is TGCAGCGTTGGGTTCAGGGGCACCGGGGAGCTGTTTTTT.

The chain combines TRBV5-1 with TRBJ2-7, with D unresolved. CDR3 length: 15 amino acids. Between the trimmed V and J ends, which lost 4 bases and 1 base, there was a span of 15 bases. In germline, CDR1 is SGHRS, CDR2 YFSETQ. CDR3 protein: CASSHDGYRSYEQYF. The CDR3 bases are TGCGCCAGCAGCCACGATGGATACCGATCCTACGAGCAGTACTTC.

As DNA, the CDR3 is TGCGCCAGCAGCTTCTTGGAGACCCAGTACTTC. It yields the protein CASSFLETQYF. The rearrangement links TRBV5-1 to TRBJ2-5, with no clear D. CDR3 length equals 11 residues. CDR1 and CDR2 from the germline V gene are SGHRS and YFSETQ. Trimming pared 2 bases from V and 5 bases from J, leaving 4 bases between.

V is TRBV11-2 and J is TRBJ2-7; 12 nucleotides match TRBD2. CDR1 and CDR2 (germline): SGHAT, FQNNGV. The junction had 9 bases not matched to a gene; V was cut back by 1 base and J by 5 bases. The CDR3 is 17 residues long. The CDR3 bases are TGTGCCAGCAGCTTAGTCGCTAGCGGGAGGGCCATCGACGAGCAGTACTTC. Translating it yields CASSLVASGRAIDEQYF. Full variable domain (remainder filled in from reference TRBV11-2 and TRBJ2-7): EAGVAQSPRYKIIEKRQSVAFWCNPISGHATLYWYQQILGQGPKLLIQFQNNGVVDDSQLPKDRFSAERLKGVDSTLKIQPAKLEDSAVYLCASSLVASGRAIDEQYFGPGTRLTVT.

CDR3 amino acids: CASSPPGTYNEQFF. For the CDR3, the DNA is TGTGCCAGCTCACCACCCGGAACCTACAATGAGCAGTTCTTC. This chain connects TRBV18 to TRBJ2-1, with unresolved D. CDR1 and CDR2 (germline): KGHSH, LQKENI. Between the trimmed V and J ends, which lost 0 bases and 2 bases, there was a span of 5 bases. This CDR3 has 14 amino acids.

The gene calls are TRBV5-1 and TRBJ2-1, with D maybe TRBD2 (6 bases). The CDR3 runs to 15 residues. V was cut by 4 bases and J by 6 bases, with 17 bases left in between. Germline V gene data show CDR1 as SGHRS and CDR2 as YFSETQ. CDR3 residues: CASSLSGALPNEQFF. The CDR3, as DNA: TGCGCCAGCAGCCTTAGCGGAGCCCTCCCCAATGAGCAGTTCTTC.

The V and J genes are TRBV5-1 and TRBJ1-1; 8 positions agree with TRBD1. V lost 3 bases to trimming and J lost 7 bases; unmatched junction nucleotides: 2. This CDR3 contains 12 residues. Germline V CDR1 and CDR2: SGHRS, YFSETQ. The DNA for the CDR3 is TGCGCCAGCAGCTGGGGGACAGGTGAAGCTTTCTTT. Translating gives CASSWGTGEAFF. Variable domain in full (rest from reference TRBV5-1 and TRBJ1-1): KAGVTQTPRYLIKTRGQQVTLSCSPISGHRSVSWYQQTPGQGLQFLFEYFSETQRNKGNFPGRFSGRQFSNSRSEMNVSTLELGDSALYLCASSWGTGEAFFGQGTRLTVV.

The J gene is TRBJ2-3, the V gene TRBV5-4; a weak D match, TRBD2 (6 bases). This CDR3 is 17 amino acids long. V lost 0 bases and J lost 6, with 20 bases in between. The germline V gene has CDR1 SGHNT and CDR2 YYREEE (reference sequence). In nucleotides, the CDR3 is TGTGCCAGCAGCTTGGATCCTCCCGGGAGCATCATGGATACGCAGTATTTT. It yields the protein CASSLDPPGSIMDTQYF.

This rearrangement joins TRBV27 to TRBJ2-3; 9 bases are shared with TRBD2. Losses at the gene ends were 5 bases for V and 9 bases for J; bases not matched to a gene: 9. The CDR3 spans 14 residues. Germline values: CDR1 MNHEY, CDR2 SMNVEV (reference sequence). CDR3 DNA: TGTGCCAGCAGTAGGGCGGGAGGGGACGGCACGCAGTATTTT. Residues: CASSRAGGDGTQYF.

The V gene is TRBV28, the J gene TRBJ2-3, with 9 bases matching TRBD2. Losses at the gene ends were 3 bases for V and 6 bases for J; bases not matched to a gene: 7. This CDR3 is 15 amino acids long. The germline V gene encodes CDR1 MDHEN and CDR2 SYDVKM. CDR3 coding DNA: TGTGCCAGCAGTTTGGCGGGAGGGCCACCGGATACGCAGTATTTT. It specifies CASSLAGGPPDTQYF.